The rows below give T cell receptor beta chains drawn from one sample of a study of tissue T cells after allogeneic stem cell transplantation. Libraries were prepared by immunoSEQ multiplex PCR; TCRdb keeps only in-frame clonotypes and omits some of them. The table has tens of thousands of clones, 85% seen once. The material sequenced was blood, taken before transplantation. Receptor source: a woman aged 18-49 years who later had graft-versus-host disease after an allogeneic stem cell transplant. Both conserved end residues are part of each CDR3. Fields, in order: CDR3 length, D gene, J gene, V gene, clone size, CDR3 DNA, CDR3 protein. A D gene is named only where the DNA matches it firmly. Size is omitted from some rows. Given values are once, few, many or a class for expanded clones.

>17|.|TRBJ1-1|TRBV4-1|.
TGCGCCAGCAGCCGAGACGCCCCAGTTCGTGGGAACACTGAAGCTTTCTTT
CASSRDAPVRGNTEAFF
>14|TRBD1|TRBJ1-2|TRBV24-1|.
TGTGCCACCGTAGCCGGGACAGAGACCTATGGCTACACCTTC
CATVAGTETYGYTF
>15|.|TRBJ2-1|TRBV29-1|.
TGCAGCGTTGAAAGGACTCCCAGAACCTACAATGAGCAGTTCTTC
CSVERTPRTYNEQFF
>14|TRBD1|TRBJ2-2|TRBV7-3|.
TGTGCCAGCAGTAAGGGGGCTGGCACCGGGGAGCTGTTTTTT
CASSKGAGTGELFF
>15|.|TRBJ1-1|TRBV19|.
TGTGCCAGTAGTAGCCTACAGGTGGGCGACACTGAAGCTTTCTTT
CASSSLQVGDTEAFF
>14|.|TRBJ1-4|TRBV7-8|.
TGTGCCAGCAGCTTAAATCACGGGAATGAAAAACTGTTTTTT
CASSLNHGNEKLFF
>14|.|TRBJ2-1|TRBV28|.
TGTGCCAGCAGCCTACGGAGCTCCTACAATGAGCAGTTCTTC
CASSLRSSYNEQFF
>15|.|TRBJ2-7|TRBV11-2|.
TGTGCCAGCAGCTTAGGGGTAGGGTTCCTCTACGAGCAGTACTTC
CASSLGVGFLYEQYF
>15|.|TRBJ2-2|TRBV9|.
TGTGCCAGCAGCGTACTGGACAGCGTCACCGGGGAGCTGTTTTTT
CASSVLDSVTGELFF
>18|TRBD2|TRBJ2-1|TRBV24-1|.
TGTGCCACCAGTGAAGGGACTAGCGGGAGGGCCCTGTCGAATGAGCAGTTCTTC
CATSEGTSGRALSNEQFF
>17|TRBD1|TRBJ1-1|TRBV7-3|.
TGTGCCAGCAGCTTAACCCCCAGGGGGGCAATGAACACTGAAGCTTTCTTT
CASSLTPRGAMNTEAFF
>13|.|TRBJ1-1|TRBV4-1|.
TGCGCCAGCAGCTACGCCTTGAACACTGAAGCTTTCTTT
CASSYALNTEAFF
>14|.|TRBJ2-7|TRBV14|.
TGTGCCAGCAGCCCTCTCGGGGGCCTCTACGAGCAGTACTTC
CASSPLGGLYEQYF
>13|.|TRBJ1-2|TRBV11-2|.
TGTGCCAGCAGCATGGACAGCAACTATGGCTACACCTTC
CASSMDSNYGYTF
>13|TRBD1|TRBJ1-2|TRBV24-1|once
TGTGCCACCCGGGGAACAGGGGCCTATGGCTACACCTTC
CATRGTGAYGYTF
>14|TRBD2|TRBJ2-3|TRBV27|few
TGTGCCAGCAGTAAGCGGGGGTACACAGATACGCAGTATTTT
CASSKRGYTDTQYF
>16|.|TRBJ1-1|TRBV27|once
TGTGCCAGCAGCCGCACCACCGGGACTCTGAACACTGAAGCTTTCTTT
CASSRTTGTLNTEAFF
>15|TRBD1|TRBJ1-5|TRBV19|.
TGTGCCAGTAGTCCTAAACGGGGACAGTATCAGCCCCAGCATTTT
CASSPKRGQYQPQHF
>12|.|TRBJ2-7|TRBV24-1|.
TGTGCCACCGTAAAGGGATGGGACGAGCAGTACTTC
CATVKGWDEQYF
>14|TRBD1|TRBJ2-1|TRBV7-6|.
TGTGCCAGCGGCACTGGGACAGAATACAATGAGCAGTTCTTC
CASGTGTEYNEQFF
>14|.|TRBJ2-3|TRBV29-1|.
TGCAGCGTTAGGTGGGGGGCCTCGACAGATACGCAGTATTTT
CSVRWGASTDTQYF
>15|.|TRBJ1-2|TRBV5-4|.
TGTGCCAGCAGCTTGGTAGCCGGGACGGGCGATGGCTACACCTTC
CASSLVAGTGDGYTF
>13|.|TRBJ1-1|TRBV2|.
TGTGCCAGCAGCCCCGGGACATCACGACAAGCTTTCTTT
CASSPGTSRQAFF
>18|.|TRBJ2-1|TRBV6-1|.
TGTGCCAGCAGTGATCCGGGACAATCCTCCCTCTCCTACAATGAGCAGTTCTTC
CASSDPGQSSLSYNEQFF
>14|.|TRBJ2-1|TRBV7-9|.
TGTGCCAGCAGCTTAGCAGGAACCTACAATGAGCAGTTCTTC
CASSLAGTYNEQFF
>15|TRBD1|TRBJ1-2|TRBV24-1|once
TGTGCCACCAGTGACCGTAGACAGGGGCACTATGGCTACACCTTC
CATSDRRQGHYGYTF
>17|TRBD1|TRBJ2-1|TRBV4-3|.
TGCGCCAGCAGCCTCCAACCTGACCGGACAGGCGAGGGTAGCGAGTTCTTC
CASSLQPDRTGEGSEFF
>14|.|TRBJ1-2|TRBV24-1|.
TGTGCCACCAGTCCCGAGGGGGGCTACGCTGGCTACACCTTC
CATSPEGGYAGYTF
>14|.|TRBJ1-1|TRBV6-5|.
TGTGCCAGCAGTTCGGGACTTTTTGGGACTGAAGCTTTCTTT
CASSSGLFGTEAFF
>16|TRBD1|TRBJ1-2|TRBV5-1|.
TGCGCCAGCAGCGTTGGACAGGGTCCTTTTAACTATGGCTACACCTTC
CASSVGQGPFNYGYTF
>16|.|TRBJ1-1|TRBV27|once
TGTGCCAGCAGTTTAATGACAGGTCTCCCGAACACTGAAGCTTTCTTT
CASSLMTGLPNTEAFF
>16|.|TRBJ2-2|TRBV7-7|.
TGTGCCAGCAGCTTACCGTCGGCCCCTAACACCGGGGAGCTGTTTTTT
CASSLPSAPNTGELFF
>13|.|TRBJ2-7|TRBV27|.
TGTGCCAGCAGTCCTAACCCCCCCCGCGAGCAGTACTTC
CASSPNPPREQYF
>15|TRBD1|TRBJ2-5|TRBV24-1|.
TGTGCCACCAGTGACCCTCGACAGGGTGGGGAGACCCAGTACTTC
CATSDPRQGGETQYF
>12|TRBD1|TRBJ1-2|TRBV2|.
TGTGCCAGCAGGACAGGGATCTATGGCTACACCTTC
CASRTGIYGYTF
>13|.|TRBJ1-2|TRBV7-2|.
TGTGCCAGCAGCTCCGGGCCTAGGGGTGGCTACACCTTC
CASSSGPRGGYTF
>17|.|TRBJ2-7|TRBV12-2|.
TGTGCAAGTCGCTTAGCTTACTCACAACAACTAAACTACGAGCAGTACTTC
CASRLAYSQQLNYEQYF
>16|TRBD2|TRBJ2-3|TRBV6-4|few
TGTGCCAGCAGTGACGATGCTAGCGGGGGGCAAGATACGCAGTATTTT
CASSDDASGGQDTQYF
>12|.|TRBJ1-1|TRBV13|.
TGTGCCAGCAGTTTCCAGGGGCCTGAAGCTTTCTTT
CASSFQGPEAFF
>15|.|TRBJ1-4|TRBV2|.
TGTGCCAGCAGGCAGTCGGTAGCAACTAATGAAAAACTGTTTTTT
CASRQSVATNEKLFF
>15|TRBD1|TRBJ1-6|TRBV2|.
TGTGCCAGCACCATCGGACAGGCTATTAATTCACCCCTCCACTTT
CASTIGQAINSPLHF
>16|.|TRBJ2-3|TRBV3-1/TRBV3-2|once
TGTGCCAGCAGCCAACCCTACTGGGCGGACACAGATACGCAGTATTTT
CASSQPYWADTDTQYF
>14|.|TRBJ2-7|TRBV6-5|once
TGTGCCAGCAGTTACGGCCAGGGAAACTACGAGCAGTACTTC
CASSYGQGNYEQYF
>14|.|TRBJ1-4|TRBV5-1|.
TGCGCCAGCAGCTTGGGAGGAGCTAATGAAAAACTGTTTTTT
CASSLGGANEKLFF
>12|.|TRBJ1-6|TRBV29-1|.
TGCAGCGCCCGGGACGGAAATTCACCCCTCCACTTT
CSARDGNSPLHF
>15|.|TRBJ1-1|TRBV11-2|.
TGTGCCAGCAGCCCCACAGGTGAGGCAGGCACTGAAGCTTTCTTT
CASSPTGEAGTEAFF
>14|.|TRBJ1-2|TRBV5-1|few
TGCGCCAGCAGCGCCCCGGACAGAAACTATGGCTACACCTTC
CASSAPDRNYGYTF
>14|.|TRBJ1-1|TRBV28|.
TGTGCCAGCAGTTTGTTCCAATTGGGGACTGAAGCTTTCTTT
CASSLFQLGTEAFF
>13|TRBD1|TRBJ1-2|TRBV10-3|.
TGTGCCATCAGTGGAGGGGGCCTCTATGGCTACACCTTC
CAISGGGLYGYTF
>15|TRBD1|TRBJ1-4|TRBV5-1|.
TGCGCCAGCAGCTTAGGACCAGGGGGCGACGAAAAACTGTTTTTT
CASSLGPGGDEKLFF
>14|TRBD1|TRBJ2-1|TRBV7-3|.
TGTGCCAGCAGCTTAGGGACAGGGAACAATGAGCAGTTCTTC
CASSLGTGNNEQFF
>14|.|TRBJ1-5|TRBV4-2|few
TGTGCCAGCAGCCAAGATAGGGAGAATCAGCCCCAGCATTTT
CASSQDRENQPQHF
>16|.|TRBJ1-3|TRBV19|few
TGTGCCAGTAGGGACACAGCGGCCGACTCTGGAAACACCATATATTTT
CASRDTAADSGNTIYF
>15|TRBD2|TRBJ2-7|TRBV7-2|.
TGTGCCAGCAGCTTAGTATTGGCGGGAGGACTCGGGCAGTACTTC
CASSLVLAGGLGQYF
>14|.|TRBJ2-1|TRBV19|.
TGTGCCAGTAGTATGGGGGCGGGGAACAATGAGCAGTTCTTC
CASSMGAGNNEQFF
>13|.|TRBJ2-7|TRBV4-1|.
TGCGCCAGCAGCAAATCCGGAGACTACGAGCAGTACTTC
CASSKSGDYEQYF
>16|TRBD1|TRBJ1-2|TRBV5-6|.
TGTGCCAGCAGCTTGCGGCAGGGGGCGATCCCAAGCCCTTACACCTTC
CASSLRQGAIPSPYTF